This T cell receptor (beta chain) emerged from a study of PD-L1 blockade in urothelial cancer. Turning to the study itself: Blood analysis took place 3 weeks (second dose) and 6 weeks after treatment start.

With V trimmed by 4 bases and J by 1 base, 3 bases remained unmatched. Germline CDR1 and CDR2: MNHNS and SASEGT. The CDR3 is 15 residues long. TCRdb's table, derived via immunoSEQ multiplex PCR, lists solely in-frame clones and lacks some. The sample yields approximately 50,000 clones, 85% to 90% seen once. The time point is: peripheral blood 6 weeks after treatment start. Enrolled patients showed locally advanced or metastatic urothelial carcinoma. The sequenced sample was PBMCs, obtained around atezolizumab (anti-PD-L1) treatment. The TCR comes from a man aged 60-69 years with urothelial cancer. The chain recombines TRBV6-1 with TRBJ2-3; 9 bases line up with TRBD2. Here the CDR3 DNA reads TGTGCCAGCAGTGTCCGACTAGCGGGCACAGATACGCAGTATTTT. The encoded protein is CASSVRLAGTDTQYF.